This entry is about one T cell receptor (beta chain). The data were obtained in a study of control samples from healthy donors and cancer patients. Trimming cost V 8 bases and J 4 bases; bases outside gene matches: 7. Germline V gives CDR1 LGHNA, CDR2 YNFKEQ. The CDR3 extends over 14 amino acids. Only in-frame clones appear in the TCRdb table, and some are missing; sequencing was by immunoSEQ multiplex PCR. The sample has around 110,000 clones; about 93% are singletons. The sample was blood. The origin of this receptor is a man aged 25 to 45 in good health. This sequence joins TRBV4-2 and TRBJ1-3; 8 positions agree with TRBD1. The CDR3 spells CASARDRSGNTIYF. As DNA, the CDR3 is TGTGCCAGCGCCCGGGACAGGTCGGGAAACACCATATATTTT.